The TCR beta chain described here comes from a study of CXCR3-negative and CXCR3-positive naive CD8 T cells. General study findings and limits: TRB CDR3 properties indicated TCR strength, while surface CD5 was similar across naive subsets. TRB CDR3 hydrophobicity was greater in CXCR3-positive naive cells than in CXCR3-negative naive cells. Diversity ran similarly high across both naive subsets but far lower in memory CD8+ cells. Most assays used freshly isolated PBMCs, as cryopreservation partially reduced CXCR3.

The CDR3 spans 13 residues. Germline V gene data show CDR1 as LGHNA and CDR2 as YSLEER. UMI-labeled 5' RACE yielded the TRB cDNA libraries. TCRdb processed the 5' RACE reads again and assigns one entry to each CDR3 protein, with no DNA. Here the sample table reports about 7,000 distinct CDR3 sequences. Frequency places this clonotype as medium-sized. Its antigen is unknown. The sample comprised naive CXCR3+ CD8+ T cells from blood. Subset defined: CD45RO-CCR7+CD27+CD95- naive CD8+ T cells expressing CXCR3 (TNR3+). The V gene is TRBV4-3, the J gene TRBJ2-1. The source is a human donor in good health. Some clones in this sample may be carry-over from other donors' samples. The CDR3 loop reads CASSRTVYNEQFF.